This TCR beta chain appears in the sequencing data of a study of T cell responses to AZD1222 COVID-19 vaccine. Study in general: Second doses that came at about 4 or about 12 weeks were put together. Study observations and caveats: Most donors were white British and more were female, and clonal diversity was possibly underestimated. The study identified only six AZD1222 recipients as seropositive at baseline. Nearly half of the spike-specific TCRs reportedly recognize variant regions that carry no mutations.

TCRdb's copy holds only in-frame clones and misses some; the assay was immunoSEQ multiplex PCR. The data hold 90,000 to 140,000 clones, with roughly 90% observed a single time. Remarks on this clone: Its antigen remains unknown.

This CDR3 has 17 amino acids. Germline V gene data show CDR1 as LGHNA and CDR2 as YNFKEQ. Trimming removed 1 base at V and 4 bases at J, with 19 bases between. The chain joins TRBV4-2 to TRBJ1-2, with D tentatively TRBD1 (6 bases). The sequencing used peripheral blood, collected on day 0 of AZD1222 vaccination. The sequence was obtained from an adult in good health. This CDR3 is CASSQGGTGYISYGYTF. CDR3 coding DNA: TGTGCCAGCAGCCAAGGGGGAACAGGGTATATATCCTATGGCTACACCTTC.